This TCR beta chain was found in a study of siplizumab effects on memory and regulatory T cells. The CDR3 extends over 14 amino acids. Germline-derived CDR1 and CDR2 are GTSNPN and SVGIG (reference sequence). V gave up 2 bases and J gave up 1 base, with 9 bases separating them. Clones were read by immunoSEQ multiplex PCR, and TCRdb kept only the in-frame ones, dropping some. Counted here are around 100,000 clones, more than 85% occurring once; the ten biggest clones make up about 0.15%. The origin of this receptor is a human donor in good health. The rearrangement uses TRBV30 and TRBJ2-1; maybe TRBD2 (7 bases). What was sequenced was CD4+ T cells sorted from blood. The CDR3 sequence is CAWSRGGSYNEQFF. The CDR3 nucleotides read TGTGCCTGGAGTAGGGGGGGGTCCTACAATGAGCAGTTCTTC.